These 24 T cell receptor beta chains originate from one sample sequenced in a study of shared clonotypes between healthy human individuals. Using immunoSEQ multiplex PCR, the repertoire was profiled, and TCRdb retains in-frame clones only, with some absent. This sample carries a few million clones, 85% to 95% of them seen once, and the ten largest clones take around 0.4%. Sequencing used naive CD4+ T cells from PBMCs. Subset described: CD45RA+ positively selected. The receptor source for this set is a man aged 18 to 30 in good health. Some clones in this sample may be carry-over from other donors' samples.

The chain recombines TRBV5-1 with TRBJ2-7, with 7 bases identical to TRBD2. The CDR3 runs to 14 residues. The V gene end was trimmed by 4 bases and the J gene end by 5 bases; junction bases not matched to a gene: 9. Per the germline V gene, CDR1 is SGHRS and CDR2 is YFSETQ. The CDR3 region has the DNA TGCGCCAGCAGCCCGGTGGCGGGAGCTCACGAGCAGTACTTC. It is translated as CASSPVAGAHEQYF.

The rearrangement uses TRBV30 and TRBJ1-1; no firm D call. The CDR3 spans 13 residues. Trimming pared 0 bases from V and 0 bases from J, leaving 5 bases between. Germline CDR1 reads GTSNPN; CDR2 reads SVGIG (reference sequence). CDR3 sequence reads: CAWSVFMNTEAFF. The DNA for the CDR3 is TGTGCCTGGAGTGTATTTATGAACACTGAAGCTTTCTTT.

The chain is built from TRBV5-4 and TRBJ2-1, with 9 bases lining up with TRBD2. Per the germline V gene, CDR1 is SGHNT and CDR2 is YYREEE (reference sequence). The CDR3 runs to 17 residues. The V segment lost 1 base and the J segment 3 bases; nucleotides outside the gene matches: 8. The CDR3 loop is CASSLSASGIHYNEQFF. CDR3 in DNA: TGTGCCAGCAGCTTGTCGGCTAGCGGGATCCACTACAATGAGCAGTTCTTC.

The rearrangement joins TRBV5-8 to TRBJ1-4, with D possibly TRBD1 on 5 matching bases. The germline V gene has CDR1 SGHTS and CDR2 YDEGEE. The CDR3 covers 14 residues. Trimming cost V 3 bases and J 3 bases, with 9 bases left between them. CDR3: CASSSTVANEKLFF. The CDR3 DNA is TGTGCCAGCAGCTCGACAGTCGCTAATGAAAAACTGTTTTTT.

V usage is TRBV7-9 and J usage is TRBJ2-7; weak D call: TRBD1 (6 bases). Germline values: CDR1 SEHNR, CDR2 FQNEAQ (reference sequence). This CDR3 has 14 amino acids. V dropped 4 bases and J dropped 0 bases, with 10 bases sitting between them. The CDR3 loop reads CASSSGHLSYEQYF. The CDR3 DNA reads TGTGCCAGCAGCTCGGGACACCTCTCCTACGAGCAGTACTTC.

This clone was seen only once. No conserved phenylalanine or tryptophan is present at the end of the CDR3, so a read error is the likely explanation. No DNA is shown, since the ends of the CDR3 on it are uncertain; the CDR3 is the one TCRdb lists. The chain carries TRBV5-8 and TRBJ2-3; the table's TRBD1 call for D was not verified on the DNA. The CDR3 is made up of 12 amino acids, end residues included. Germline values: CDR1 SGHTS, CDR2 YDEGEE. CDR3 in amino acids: CASSTPGHLEVG.

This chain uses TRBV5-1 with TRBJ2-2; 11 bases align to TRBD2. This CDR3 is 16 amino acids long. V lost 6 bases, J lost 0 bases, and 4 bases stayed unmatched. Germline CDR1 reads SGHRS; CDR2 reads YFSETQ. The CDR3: CASTLLAGANTGELFF. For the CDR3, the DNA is TGCGCCAGCACCTTACTAGCGGGAGCGAACACCGGGGAGCTGTTTTTT.

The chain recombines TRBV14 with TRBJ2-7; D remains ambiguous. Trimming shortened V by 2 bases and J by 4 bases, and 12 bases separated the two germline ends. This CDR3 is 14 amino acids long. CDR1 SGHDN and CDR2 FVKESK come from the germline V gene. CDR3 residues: CASSQSPGEYEQYF. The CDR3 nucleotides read TGTGCCAGCAGCCAAAGTCCCGGTGAATACGAGCAGTACTTC. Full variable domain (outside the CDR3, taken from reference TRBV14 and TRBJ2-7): EAGVTQFPSHSVIEKGQTVTLRCDPISGHDNLYWYRRVMGKEIKFLLHFVKESKQDESGMPNNRFLAERTGGTYSTLKVQPAELEDSGVYFCASSQSPGEYEQYFGPGTRLTVT.

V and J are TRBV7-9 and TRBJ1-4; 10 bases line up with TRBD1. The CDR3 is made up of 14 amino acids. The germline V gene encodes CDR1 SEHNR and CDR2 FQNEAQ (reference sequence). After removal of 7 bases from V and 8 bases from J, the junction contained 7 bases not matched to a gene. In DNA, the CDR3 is TGTGCCAGCAAACTCGGGACAGGGGAAGAAAAACTGTTTTTT. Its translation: CASKLGTGEEKLFF.

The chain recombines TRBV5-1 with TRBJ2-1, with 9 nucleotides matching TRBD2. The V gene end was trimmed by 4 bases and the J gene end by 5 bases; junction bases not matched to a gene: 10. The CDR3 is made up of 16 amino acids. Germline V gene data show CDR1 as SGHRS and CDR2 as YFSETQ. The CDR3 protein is CASSRRTSELDNEQFF. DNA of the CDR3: TGCGCCAGCAGCCGCAGGACTAGCGAGCTTGACAATGAGCAGTTCTTC. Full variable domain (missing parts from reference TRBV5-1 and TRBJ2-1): KAGVTQTPRYLIKTRGQQVTLSCSPISGHRSVSWYQQTPGQGLQFLFEYFSETQRNKGNFPGRFSGRQFSNSRSEMNVSTLELGDSALYLCASSRRTSELDNEQFFGPGTRLTVL.

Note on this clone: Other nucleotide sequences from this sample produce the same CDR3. The CDR3 region has the DNA TGCGCCAGCAGCTTGACAGGGGATGACTATGGCTACACCTTC. As protein: CASSLTGDDYGYTF. The chain links TRBV5-1 to TRBJ1-2; 7 bases agree with TRBD1. The junction had 3 bases not matched to a gene; V was cut back by 1 base and J by 3 bases. The CDR3 has 14 residues. Germline V gene lookup returns CDR1 SGHRS and CDR2 YFSETQ.

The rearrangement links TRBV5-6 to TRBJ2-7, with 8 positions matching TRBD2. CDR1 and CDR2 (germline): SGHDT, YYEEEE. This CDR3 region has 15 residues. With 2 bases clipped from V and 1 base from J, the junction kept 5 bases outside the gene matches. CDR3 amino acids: CASSFGERGSYEQYF. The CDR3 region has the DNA TGTGCCAGCAGCTTCGGGGAGCGGGGGTCCTACGAGCAGTACTTC.

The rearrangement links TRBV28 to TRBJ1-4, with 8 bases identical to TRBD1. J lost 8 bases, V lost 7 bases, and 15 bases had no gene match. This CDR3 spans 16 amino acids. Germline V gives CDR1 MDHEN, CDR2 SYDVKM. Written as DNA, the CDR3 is TGTGCCAGCACCCTCGCAGGGGGCAGGCAGTGGGAAAAACTGTTTTTT. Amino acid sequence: CASTLAGGRQWEKLFF.

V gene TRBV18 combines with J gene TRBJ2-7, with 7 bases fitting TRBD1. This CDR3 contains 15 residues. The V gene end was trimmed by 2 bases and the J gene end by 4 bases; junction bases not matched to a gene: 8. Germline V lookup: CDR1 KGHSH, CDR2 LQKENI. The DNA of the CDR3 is TGTGCCAGCTCACCAGGAGCCAGGGGGTATTACGAGCAGTACTTC. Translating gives CASSPGARGYYEQYF.

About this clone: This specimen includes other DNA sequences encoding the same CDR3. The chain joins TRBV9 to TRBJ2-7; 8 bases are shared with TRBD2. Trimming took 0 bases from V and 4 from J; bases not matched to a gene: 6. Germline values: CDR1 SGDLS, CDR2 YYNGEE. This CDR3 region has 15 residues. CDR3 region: CASSVGSGSSYEQYF. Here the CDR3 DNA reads TGTGCCAGCAGCGTAGGGAGCGGGAGTTCTTACGAGCAGTACTTC. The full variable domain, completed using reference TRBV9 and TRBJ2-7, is DSGVTQTPKHLITATGQRVTLRCSPRSGDLSVYWYQQSLDQGLQFLIQYYNGEERAKGNILERFSAQQFPDLHSELNLSSLELGDSALYFCASSVGSGSSYEQYFGPGTRLTVT.

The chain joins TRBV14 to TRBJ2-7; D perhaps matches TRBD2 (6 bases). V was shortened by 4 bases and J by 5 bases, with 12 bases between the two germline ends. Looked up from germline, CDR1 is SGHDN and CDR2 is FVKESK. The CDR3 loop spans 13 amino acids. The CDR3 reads CASSPTGVHEQYF. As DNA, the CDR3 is TGTGCCAGCAGCCCAACGGGGGTCCACGAGCAGTACTTC.

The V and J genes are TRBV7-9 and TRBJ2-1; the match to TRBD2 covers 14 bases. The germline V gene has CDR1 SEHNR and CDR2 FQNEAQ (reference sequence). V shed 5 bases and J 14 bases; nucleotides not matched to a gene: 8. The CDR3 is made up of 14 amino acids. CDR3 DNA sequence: TGTGCCAGCAGCCTGATGGGACTAGCGGGAGATAAGTTCTTC. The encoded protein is CASSLMGLAGDKFF.

The CDR3 DNA reads as TGTGCCAGCAGAAGAGGGACAGCGTATGACTACGAGCAGTACTTC. This codes for CASRRGTAYDYEQYF. V usage is TRBV2 and J usage is TRBJ2-7, with 7 bases identical to TRBD1. This CDR3 has 15 residues. Unmatched junction bases numbered 11, after V lost 6 bases and J lost 3 bases. Germline V gene data show CDR1 as SNHLY and CDR2 as FYNNEI.

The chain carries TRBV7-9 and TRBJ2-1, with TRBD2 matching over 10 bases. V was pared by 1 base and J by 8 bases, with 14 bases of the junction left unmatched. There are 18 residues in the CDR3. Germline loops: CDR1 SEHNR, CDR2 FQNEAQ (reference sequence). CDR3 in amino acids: CASSLGLAGAPLPHEQFF. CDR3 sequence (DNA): TGTGCCAGCAGCTTAGGGCTAGCGGGAGCGCCGTTGCCCCATGAGCAGTTCTTC.

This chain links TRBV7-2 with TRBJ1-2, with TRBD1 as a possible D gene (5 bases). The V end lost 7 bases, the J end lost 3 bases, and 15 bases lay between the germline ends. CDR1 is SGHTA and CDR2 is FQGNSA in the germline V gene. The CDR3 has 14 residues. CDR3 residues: CASTYPGGDYGYTF. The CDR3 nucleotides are TGTGCCAGCACCTACCCTGGGGGGGACTATGGCTACACCTTC. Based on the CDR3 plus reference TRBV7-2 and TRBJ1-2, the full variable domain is GAGVSQSPSNKVTEKGKDVELRCDPISGHTALYWYRQSLGQGLEFLIYFQGNSAPDKSGLPSDRFSAERTGGSVSTLTIQRTQQEDSAVYLCASTYPGGDYGYTFGSGTRLTVV.

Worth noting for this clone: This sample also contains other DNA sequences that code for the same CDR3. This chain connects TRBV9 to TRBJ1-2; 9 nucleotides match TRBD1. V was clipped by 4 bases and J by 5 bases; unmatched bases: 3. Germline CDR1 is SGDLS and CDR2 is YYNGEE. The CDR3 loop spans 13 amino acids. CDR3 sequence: CASSSGQGYGYTF. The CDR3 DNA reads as TGTGCCAGCAGCTCGGGACAGGGTTATGGCTACACCTTC.

CDR3 loop: CASSLSHDNSGANVLTF. CDR3 in DNA: TGTGCCAGCAGTTTGTCACACGATAACTCTGGGGCCAACGTCCTGACTTTC. The chain recombines TRBV27 with TRBJ2-6, with D hard to call. CDR3 size: 17 residues. Trimming pared 3 bases from V and 0 bases from J, leaving 12 bases between. Germline V lookup: CDR1 MNHEY, CDR2 SMNVEV (reference sequence).

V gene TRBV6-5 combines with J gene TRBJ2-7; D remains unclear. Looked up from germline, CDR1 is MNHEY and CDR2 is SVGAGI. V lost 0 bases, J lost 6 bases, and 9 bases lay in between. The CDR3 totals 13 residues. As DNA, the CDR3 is TGTGCCAGCAGTTACTCGAGGCAAAGCGAGCAGTACTTC. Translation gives CASSYSRQSEQYF.

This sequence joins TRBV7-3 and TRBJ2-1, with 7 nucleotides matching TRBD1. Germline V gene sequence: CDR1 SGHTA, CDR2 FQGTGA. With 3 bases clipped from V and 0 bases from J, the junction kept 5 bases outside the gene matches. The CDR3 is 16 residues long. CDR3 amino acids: CASSFRSGGSYNEQFF. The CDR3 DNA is TGTGCCAGCAGCTTCCGGTCAGGGGGCTCCTACAATGAGCAGTTCTTC.